The rows below give T cell receptor beta chains drawn from one sample of a study of T cell repertoires in cytomegalovirus infection. TCRdb ran MiXCR on the reads and lists one entry per CDR3 protein. This table holds more than 350,000 distinct CDR3 sequences, approximately 31% found once. Sequencing was performed on PBMCs. These receptors all come from a human donor in good health (CMV status not recorded). Some clones in this sample may be carry-over from other donors' samples. Each CDR3 is given without its conserved first and last residue.

V gene	J gene	CDR3 protein
TRBV28	TRBJ1-5	ASSLQGPRSNQPQH
TRBV6-2/TRBV6-3	TRBJ1-5	ASSYSELSGGQPQH
TRBV7-9	TRBJ2-2	ASLGQGRAGELF
TRBV15	TRBJ1-2	ATSIPGTGGYGYT
TRBV5-4	TRBJ2-7	ASSLDRGTSYEQY
TRBV25-1	TRBJ2-5	ASSTPSGFRAKQETQY
TRBV15	TRBJ1-1	ATRRDGRYNTEAF
TRBV7-2	TRBJ2-2	ASSSYTGELF
TRBV5-7	TRBJ1-2	ASSFTGCYGYT
TRBV15	TRBJ1-5	ATRPEMRGHDGQPQH
TRBV30	TRBJ1-5	AWSNGQGVYSNQPQH
TRBV29-1	TRBJ1-1	SVGPKTGNVEAF
TRBV7-2	TRBJ2-1	ASSSRTSGFYNEQF
TRBV2	TRBJ1-3	ASSDQGLGNTIY
TRBV5-6	TRBJ1-1	ASSPYTGKTEAF
TRBV7-2	TRBJ2-1	ASSPRDYPSYNEQF
TRBV4-1	TRBJ1-5	ASSQDGDRSNQPQH
TRBV2	TRBJ1-6	ASHPIPANNSPLH
TRBV19	TRBJ1-5	ASSIDRTDNQPQH
TRBV10-3	TRBJ1-4	ATGRTNEKLF
TRBV5-5	TRBJ2-5	ASSSTGTTETQY
TRBV15	TRBJ2-3	ATSSRGPTDTQY
TRBV28	TRBJ2-5	ASSSPGTRLAETQY
TRBV4-3	TRBJ2-5	ASSQDQETQY
TRBV11-2	TRBJ2-1	ASSLDLLYNEQF
TRBV6-5	TRBJ2-5	ASRKGIAGTLGETQY
TRBV7-8	TRBJ2-2	ASSLVSLPNTGELF
TRBV20-1	TRBJ2-1	SAQGLGKYNEQF
TRBV7-2	TRBJ2-7	ASQWGPSSYEQY
TRBV5-1	TRBJ1-1	ASSLVGAGNTEAF
TRBV11-2	TRBJ2-1	ASSLGDYPGNEQF
TRBV7-2	TRBJ1-1	ASSSPQGMRGTEAF
TRBV11-2	TRBJ1-1	ASKRGANTEAF
TRBV18	TRBJ1-1	ASSQNRDTNTEAF
TRBV6-6	TRBJ2-2	ASITTTASTGELF
TRBV7-8	TRBJ2-3	ASSPPGPDTQY
TRBV7-8	TRBJ2-5	ASSLEAGRETQY
TRBV7-2	TRBJ2-7	ASSLGELRGTYEQY
TRBV4-2	TRBJ2-5	ASSQEAGVETQY
TRBV12-3/TRBV12-4	TRBJ2-1	ASSQRTGDEQF
TRBV20-1	TRBJ2-7	SATTLGTSGGLISSYEQY
TRBV6-8	TRBJ1-6	ASSHGQGVGSPLH
TRBV6-2/TRBV6-3	TRBJ1-1	ASRYQGGYTEAF
TRBV6-5	TRBJ1-2	ASSYSSRGSNYGYT
TRBV7-2	TRBJ2-7	ASSLGGAPSYEQY
TRBV20-1	TRBJ1-1	SARDGGNTEAF
TRBV6-8	TRBJ2-7	ASSYSTGGIYEQY
TRBV14	TRBJ2-7	ASSQVDRTYEQY
TRBV7-9	TRBJ2-7	ASSPLAAEQY
TRBV24-1	TRBJ1-4	ATSATGQGKEKLF
TRBV25-1	TRBJ1-6	ASSENRGRNSPLN
TRBV24-1	TRBJ1-1	ATSDSPKGDRAPEAF
TRBV5-5	TRBJ1-2	ASSLPGQQFYGYT